Detailed here is one T cell receptor (beta chain). Its antigen target is currently unknown. The sample holds no much larger clone one base away, and base qualities are not on file. Libraries were built with PCR. For sequencing, an Illumina HiSeq 2500 was employed. To reduce PCR and sequencing biases, unique molecular identifiers were built into the TCR beta cDNA libraries. Per 1 to 10 million input T cells, roughly 0.5 million cDNA molecules were obtained, such that each molecule approximated one T cell. The same protocol used for the earlier healthy control dataset was applied to prepare and sequence the patient libraries. Within a given batch, samples were prepared together, multiplexed and sequenced on the same HiSeq lane. The paper's data handling went like this. MIGEC was used to process the raw barcoded reads, and molecular identifier groups with only a single read were discarded before consensus assembly and CDR3 extraction. Clonotype tables were post-analysed with VDJtools, normalizing diversity by down-sampling all datasets to the smallest sample size. In repertoire overlap clustering, CDR3 amino acid sequences, but not nucleotide sequences, were matched to correct batch-related cross-sample contamination. TCRdb passed the public sequencing reads through fastp at Q25 and MiXCR, retaining productive beta sequences. When rows share a CDR3 protein, they turn into one entry using the most common DNA and genes. These V and J calls rely on TCRdb rather than the paper's analysis. Here the sample has a few hundred thousand distinct CDR3 sequences; 35% to 40% occur a single time. 4% to 5.5% of the sample is held by the ten biggest clonotypes.

CDR1 KGHSH and CDR2 LQKENI were looked up in the germline V gene. The CDR3 has 10 amino acids, counting the end cysteine and phenylalanine. Of the read, only the CDR3 DNA is kept; its 30 bases are in frame from base 1. V is cut by 8 bases and J by 17 bases, and the space between the germline ends is 13 bases. To demonstrate the VDJtools post-analysis software, the study profiled TCR beta repertoires from the peripheral blood of about a dozen young patients with multiple sclerosis. The patients with multiple sclerosis were children and adolescents between roughly 6 and 15 years of age. These data are taken from a study of post-analysis software for immune sequencing data (dated by TCRdb to 2014 to 2015). A note on the overall study: Disease courses on record covered relapsing-remitting, secondary progressive and progressive-relapsing multiple sclerosis, though some patients had no subtype annotation. The patient repertoires were set against 11 previously published healthy control repertoires from donors whose ages ranged from roughly 6 to 27 years. A subset of samples was prepared in parallel using single-end sample barcoding, then pooled and co-amplified after Illumina adapter ligation. Paper-wide results and their limitations: Direct clustering with F measure revealed strong co-clustering of samples prepared in the same batch, which led to a batch-effect correction. Compared with controls, multiple sclerosis patients had significantly lower normalized Chao1 diversity, a finding suggesting substantial peripheral T-cell clonal expansion. The control group was slightly older than the multiple sclerosis patient group. Patients showed significantly higher frequencies than controls for several TRBV segments, among them TRBV5-6, TRBV5-1 and TRBV20-1.

What was sequenced was blood. Rearrangement joined TRBV18 to TRBJ1-6; the D gene remains uncertain. The clonotype originates from a girl aged 10 to 17 with multiple sclerosis. The DNA is as follows: TGTGCCAGCCACGGACCAAGCTTCCACTTT. Its product reads: CASHGPSFHF.